A selection of T cell receptor beta chains follows, all from one sample in a study of a mutant IDH1 vaccine in newly diagnosed glioma. The antigens of these receptors remain unknown. Some clones are missing from TCRdb's copy, which holds only in-frame ones; the method was immunoSEQ multiplex PCR. The top ten clones hold around 0.73% of a sample with about 94,000 clones, roughly 91% of them seen once. Sequenced material: PBMCs, taken from a glioma patient whose treatment included an IDH1 peptide vaccine. The receptors here all came from a woman between 50 and 59 years old with glioma. Both conserved end residues are part of each CDR3. The order of the fields is V gene, clone size, D gene, J gene, CDR3 DNA, CDR3 protein. A D gene is named only where the DNA matches it firmly. Clone size appears in some rows only: once, few, many, or a class for an expanded clone.

v_call: TRBV7-9
clone_size: .
d_call: .
j_call: TRBJ2-7
cdr3_nt: TGTGCCAGCAGCCCGGGACACGGGGGTGACTACGAGCAGTACTTC
cdr3_aa: CASSPGHGGDYEQYF

v_call: TRBV7-2
clone_size: few
d_call: .
j_call: TRBJ2-3
cdr3_nt: TGTGCCAGCAGTCCAACAGCGGCAGATACGCAGTATTTT
cdr3_aa: CASSPTAADTQYF

v_call: TRBV6-5
clone_size: .
d_call: TRBD2
j_call: TRBJ2-5
cdr3_nt: TGTGCCAGCAGTTACTCGATTGGACTAGCGGAAGAGACCCAGTACTTC
cdr3_aa: CASSYSIGLAEETQYF

v_call: TRBV5-1
clone_size: .
d_call: .
j_call: TRBJ2-3
cdr3_nt: TGCGCCAGCAGTACCTGGGGCGCAGATACGCAGTATTTT
cdr3_aa: CASSTWGADTQYF

v_call: TRBV7-9
clone_size: .
d_call: .
j_call: TRBJ2-1
cdr3_nt: TGTGCCAGCAGCCCTCGCCGCGGGGGCAACTACAATGAGCAGTTCTTC
cdr3_aa: CASSPRRGGNYNEQFF

v_call: TRBV6-1
clone_size: .
d_call: TRBD1
j_call: TRBJ2-7
cdr3_nt: TGTGCCAGCAGTTTGACAGGGAATCATGACTACGAGCAGTACTTC
cdr3_aa: CASSLTGNHDYEQYF

v_call: TRBV4-1
clone_size: .
d_call: .
j_call: TRBJ2-5
cdr3_nt: TGCGCCAGCAGCCTACTACAAGCCCCTGGGGAGACCCAGTACTTC
cdr3_aa: CASSLLQAPGETQYF

v_call: TRBV9
clone_size: few
d_call: .
j_call: TRBJ2-7
cdr3_nt: TGTGCCAGCAGCAGGACACCAACCTACGAGCAGTACTTC
cdr3_aa: CASSRTPTYEQYF

v_call: TRBV9
clone_size: .
d_call: .
j_call: TRBJ2-2
cdr3_nt: TGTGCCAGCGGCAGTAGTGGGGAGAACACCGGGGAGCTGTTTTTT
cdr3_aa: CASGSSGENTGELFF

v_call: TRBV7-9
clone_size: few
d_call: .
j_call: TRBJ2-7
cdr3_nt: TGTGCCAGCAGCTTAGTCGCATCCTCCTACGAGCAGTACTTC
cdr3_aa: CASSLVASSYEQYF

v_call: TRBV9
clone_size: .
d_call: TRBD1
j_call: TRBJ2-2
cdr3_nt: TGTGCCAGCAACCGACAGGGGCGGACCGGGGAGCTGTTTTTT
cdr3_aa: CASNRQGRTGELFF

v_call: TRBV28
clone_size: .
d_call: TRBD1
j_call: TRBJ2-6
cdr3_nt: TGTGCCAGCAGACTACAGGGGGCGTTCTCTGGGGCCAACGTCCTGACTTTC
cdr3_aa: CASRLQGAFSGANVLTF

v_call: TRBV13
clone_size: .
d_call: .
j_call: TRBJ2-2
cdr3_nt: TGTGCCAGCAGCTTAGGCCTCAGGAACCGAGCCGGGGAGCTGTTTTTT
cdr3_aa: CASSLGLRNRAGELFF

v_call: TRBV2
clone_size: few
d_call: .
j_call: TRBJ2-7
cdr3_nt: TGTGCCAGCACCTACTCACAGGGATCCTACGAGCAGTACTTC
cdr3_aa: CASTYSQGSYEQYF

v_call: TRBV5-6
clone_size: .
d_call: .
j_call: TRBJ1-2
cdr3_nt: TGTGCCAGCATCAGTGCTGGCTATGGCTACACCTTC
cdr3_aa: CASISAGYGYTF

v_call: TRBV5-1
clone_size: .
d_call: TRBD1
j_call: TRBJ2-2
cdr3_nt: TGCGCCAGCAGCTTGGGGACAGGGGGGACCGGGGAGCTGTTTTTT
cdr3_aa: CASSLGTGGTGELFF

v_call: TRBV2
clone_size: .
d_call: .
j_call: TRBJ2-5
cdr3_nt: TGTGCCAGTCGGACTGGGCAAGAGACCCAGTACTTC
cdr3_aa: CASRTGQETQYF

v_call: TRBV5-1
clone_size: .
d_call: .
j_call: TRBJ1-2
cdr3_nt: TGCGCCAGCAGCTTTGAGACGCAGCATGGCTACACCTTC
cdr3_aa: CASSFETQHGYTF

v_call: TRBV5-6
clone_size: .
d_call: .
j_call: TRBJ2-7
cdr3_nt: TGTGCCAGCAGCTTGGTAGGGGCCCGTGAGCAGTACTTC
cdr3_aa: CASSLVGAREQYF

v_call: TRBV11-2
clone_size: .
d_call: .
j_call: TRBJ2-1
cdr3_nt: TGTGCCAGCAGCTACTCCCAGTACAATGAGCAGTTCTTC
cdr3_aa: CASSYSQYNEQFF

v_call: TRBV7-9
clone_size: .
d_call: .
j_call: TRBJ2-3
cdr3_nt: TGTGCCAGCAGCTGGAAAGGGAGCACAGATACGCAGTATTTT
cdr3_aa: CASSWKGSTDTQYF

v_call: TRBV28
clone_size: .
d_call: .
j_call: TRBJ1-1
cdr3_nt: TGTGCCAGCAGTTTCGGAACAAGGAAGAACACTGAAGCTTTCTTT
cdr3_aa: CASSFGTRKNTEAFF

v_call: TRBV28
clone_size: .
d_call: .
j_call: TRBJ1-2
cdr3_nt: TGTGCCAGCAGTTCCCTAGGGACGGGAAACTATGGCTACACCTTC
cdr3_aa: CASSSLGTGNYGYTF

v_call: TRBV28
clone_size: .
d_call: .
j_call: TRBJ2-7
cdr3_nt: TGTGCCAGCAGCCCCCGCAGCGGTTACTACGAGCAGTACTTC
cdr3_aa: CASSPRSGYYEQYF

v_call: TRBV2
clone_size: .
d_call: TRBD2
j_call: TRBJ2-5
cdr3_nt: TGTGCCAGCAGTGGGGGACTAGCGGGAGAGACCCAGTACTTC
cdr3_aa: CASSGGLAGETQYF

v_call: TRBV11-3
clone_size: .
d_call: .
j_call: TRBJ2-2
cdr3_nt: TGTGCCAGCAGCTTAGGGGCCGGGGAGCTGTTTTTT
cdr3_aa: CASSLGAGELFF

v_call: TRBV7-7
clone_size: .
d_call: TRBD2
j_call: TRBJ2-1
cdr3_nt: TGTGCTAGCAACCCCCTCGGGACTAGCGGGGTTAATGAGCAGTTCTTC
cdr3_aa: CASNPLGTSGVNEQFF

v_call: TRBV4-2
clone_size: .
d_call: .
j_call: TRBJ2-2
cdr3_nt: TGTGCCAGCAGCCAAGATGTAGGCAGGGGGGGTGTCGCCGGGGAGCTGTTTTTT
cdr3_aa: CASSQDVGRGGVAGELFF

v_call: TRBV9
clone_size: .
d_call: TRBD1
j_call: TRBJ1-1
cdr3_nt: TGTGCCAGCAGTCCATCAGGGGGCACTGAAGCTTTCTTT
cdr3_aa: CASSPSGGTEAFF

v_call: TRBV4-1
clone_size: .
d_call: TRBD1
j_call: TRBJ2-7
cdr3_nt: TGCGCCAGCAGCCTGGGACAGGGTCCATACGAGCAGTACTTC
cdr3_aa: CASSLGQGPYEQYF

v_call: TRBV2
clone_size: .
d_call: .
j_call: TRBJ1-1
cdr3_nt: TGTGCCAGCAGTGAACAGGGGAATGAAGCTTTCTTT
cdr3_aa: CASSEQGNEAFF

v_call: TRBV28
clone_size: .
d_call: .
j_call: TRBJ2-5
cdr3_nt: TGTGCCAGCAGTTTAACCCAAGAGACCCAGTACTTC
cdr3_aa: CASSLTQETQYF

v_call: TRBV6-5
clone_size: .
d_call: .
j_call: TRBJ1-1
cdr3_nt: TGTGCCAGCAGTTACGCCGGGGGGACTCGCACTGAAGCTTTCTTT
cdr3_aa: CASSYAGGTRTEAFF

v_call: TRBV30
clone_size: .
d_call: TRBD2
j_call: TRBJ2-1
cdr3_nt: TGTGCCTGGAGTAGGGGGACTAGCGGGAGTTTGGATGAGCAGTTCTTC
cdr3_aa: CAWSRGTSGSLDEQFF

v_call: TRBV5-1
clone_size: once
d_call: .
j_call: TRBJ1-2
cdr3_nt: TGCGCCAGCAGCTTAGAGGGGGGGAACTATGGCTACACCTTC
cdr3_aa: CASSLEGGNYGYTF

v_call: TRBV6-6
clone_size: .
d_call: TRBD2
j_call: TRBJ2-7
cdr3_nt: TGTGCCAGCAGTTACGCAGCGGGAGGCTTCTACGAGCAGTACTTC
cdr3_aa: CASSYAAGGFYEQYF

v_call: TRBV7-9
clone_size: .
d_call: TRBD1
j_call: TRBJ2-7
cdr3_nt: TGTGCCAGCAGCCCCACCGGACAGGGGGCCTACGAGCAGTACTTC
cdr3_aa: CASSPTGQGAYEQYF

v_call: TRBV18
clone_size: .
d_call: .
j_call: TRBJ1-1
cdr3_nt: TGTGCCAGCTCACTAGGAACTGAAGCTTTCTTT
cdr3_aa: CASSLGTEAFF

v_call: TRBV6-5
clone_size: .
d_call: .
j_call: TRBJ1-1
cdr3_nt: TGTGCCAGCAGTTACCGAACAGAAGCTTTCTTT
cdr3_aa: CASSYRTEAFF